This entry features one T cell receptor beta chain sequence. Generated by immunoSEQ multiplex PCR, the TCRdb table keeps only in-frame clones and is missing some. The sample consists of around 12,000 clones, roughly 80% of them appearing once. The CDR3 spans 13 residues. V was pared by 2 bases and J by 5 bases, with 9 bases between. The germline gives CDR1 SNHLY, CDR2 FYNNEI. The data originate from a study of graft-versus-host responses after intestinal transplantation. Study summary: In this cohort, recipients had multivisceral, liver-intestinal, or isolated intestinal transplants.

This sequence originates from a human patient who received an intestinal transplant, so some T cells may come from the graft donor. The source was PBMCs, collected 306 days after intestinal transplant. This chain uses TRBV2 with TRBJ1-1, with D maybe TRBD1 (5 bases). DNA of the CDR3: TGTGCCAGCAGTGAAAGGGGAATGACTGAAGCTTTCTTT. The encoded protein is CASSERGMTEAFF.